This is a list of T cell receptor beta chains from one sample in a study of blood T cell repertoires in COVID-19. Only in-frame clones appear in the TCRdb table, and some are missing; sequencing was by immunoSEQ multiplex PCR. The repertoire holds 150,000 to 200,000 clones, around 90% seen once, with under 5% in the top ten. The specimen was peripheral blood. The receptors derive from a human donor in a cohort sampled during active COVID-19. The CDR3 runs from the conserved cysteine through the conserved F or W. D genes are given only for firm matches. The size field is filled for only some rows; it gives once, few, many or a size class.

j_call d_call clone_size v_call cdr3_aa cdr3_nt
TRBJ1-5 - - TRBV20-1 CSASKSSGGNQPQHF TGCAGTGCCAGTAAGAGTTCCGGAGGCAATCAGCCCCAGCATTTT
TRBJ1-4 - once TRBV9 CASSGGAGDYEKLFF TGTGCCAGCAGCGGTGGGGCAGGGGATTATGAAAAACTGTTTTTT
TRBJ1-5 - - TRBV19 CASSVRRQVTNQPQHF TGTGCCAGTAGTGTAAGACGACAGGTGACTAATCAGCCCCAGCATTTT
TRBJ1-2 TRBD1 - TRBV5-4 CASSFRQGLTNYGYTF TGTGCCAGCAGCTTTCGACAGGGACTTACTAACTATGGCTACACCTTC
TRBJ2-3 - - TRBV5-4 CASAPAAQDTQYF TGTGCCAGCGCCCCGGCAGCGCAAGATACGCAGTATTTT
TRBJ2-3 TRBD2 - TRBV9 CASSDRTGRETDTQYF TGTGCCAGCAGTGATCGGACTGGGAGGGAAACAGATACGCAGTATTTT
TRBJ2-7 TRBD1 - TRBV3-1/TRBV3-2 CASSRQGTVNEQYF TGTGCCAGCAGCCGACAGGGAACGGTAAACGAGCAGTACTTC
TRBJ1-3 - - TRBV6-6 CASSSGILGNTIYF TGTGCCAGCAGTTCGGGGATACTGGGAAACACCATATATTTT
TRBJ2-2 TRBD1 - TRBV5-6 CASSLRDREFGELFF TGTGCCAGCAGCCTCCGGGACAGGGAGTTCGGGGAGCTGTTTTTT
TRBJ2-2 - - TRBV7-9 CASSTTRPGNTGELFF TGTGCCAGCAGCACCACCAGGCCGGGAAACACCGGGGAGCTGTTTTTT
TRBJ2-1 - - TRBV5-5 CASSGPRAEQFF TGTGCCAGCAGCGGGCCGCGGGCTGAGCAGTTCTTC
TRBJ2-3 - once TRBV24-1 CATSATEDTQYF TGTGCCACCAGTGCAACGGAGGATACGCAGTATTTT
TRBJ1-2 - - TRBV28 CASSLYVNGGYTF TGTGCCAGCAGTCTCTATGTTAACGGTGGCTACACCTTC
TRBJ1-5 - - TRBV19 CASSINNDQPQHF TGTGCCAGTAGTATAAACAACGATCAGCCCCAGCATTTT
TRBJ2-7 TRBD1 - TRBV30 CAWSSRDRVFHEQYF TGTGCCTGGAGTTCCCGGGACAGGGTTTTTCACGAGCAGTACTTC
TRBJ2-3 - once TRBV5-1 CASSLPGTDTQYF TGCGCCAGCAGCTTGCCAGGCACAGATACGCAGTATTTT
TRBJ1-6 - - TRBV13 CASSLGRQPNSPLHF TGTGCCAGCAGCTTAGGTAGACAGCCCAATTCACCCCTCCACTTT
TRBJ2-1 TRBD1 - TRBV6-5 CASSPGQGWNEQFF TGTGCCAGCAGTCCAGGACAGGGTTGGAATGAGCAGTTCTTC
TRBJ2-7 TRBD1 - TRBV2 CASSTGQGANEQYF TGTGCCAGCTCAACGGGACAGGGGGCTAACGAGCAGTACTTC
TRBJ2-5 TRBD1 once TRBV19 CASSPDRGQETQYF TGTGCCAGTAGCCCCGACAGGGGGCAAGAGACCCAGTACTTC
TRBJ1-5 - - TRBV20-1 CSASGGGNQPQHF TGCAGTGCTAGTGGTGGAGGCAATCAGCCCCAGCATTTT
TRBJ2-1 TRBD2 - TRBV11-2 CASRLGLAGDHEQFF TGTGCCAGCAGACTAGGACTAGCGGGAGATCATGAGCAGTTCTTC
TRBJ2-7 - - TRBV7-9 CASSSGRESSYEQYF TGTGCCAGCAGCTCGGGAAGGGAGAGCTCCTACGAGCAGTACTTC
TRBJ2-1 - - TRBV5-1 CASRKRTPRSEQFF TGCGCCAGTAGGAAAAGGACACCCCGGAGTGAGCAGTTCTTC
TRBJ1-6 - - TRBV6-2/TRBV6-3 CASSYGALRSPLHF TGTGCCAGCAGTTACGGGGCCCTGAGGTCACCCCTCCACTTT
TRBJ2-7 - once TRBV20-1 CSAETRYEQYF TGCAGTGCTGAGACTAGGTACGAGCAGTACTTC
TRBJ1-5 TRBD1 - TRBV4-3 CASSQVRQGNQPQHF TGCGCCAGCAGCCAAGTGAGACAGGGTAATCAGCCCCAGCATTTT
TRBJ1-4 - - TRBV6-2/TRBV6-3 CASSRQSPNEKLFF TGTGCCAGCAGCCGACAGTCACCTAATGAAAAACTGTTTTTT
TRBJ1-5 - - TRBV19 CASSISSGGNQPQHF TGTGCCAGTAGTATAAGTTCGGGGGGCAATCAGCCCCAGCATTTT
TRBJ2-7 - - TRBV11-2 CASSLGGIEQYF TGTGCCAGCAGCTTAGGAGGGATCGAGCAGTACTTC
TRBJ1-2 TRBD1 - TRBV2 CASSDGTGGRGYTF TGTGCCAGCAGTGACGGGACAGGGGGGCGCGGCTACACCTTC
TRBJ2-3 - once TRBV9 CASSVATGTTDTQYF TGTGCCAGCAGCGTAGCTACGGGTACCACAGATACGCAGTATTTT
TRBJ1-5 - - TRBV6-5 CASSYGEGSQPQHF TGTGCCAGCAGTTACGGAGAGGGTAGCCAGCCCCAGCATTTT
TRBJ2-1 TRBD2 once TRBV7-2 CASSLVGSGRMGREEQFF TGTGCCAGCAGCTTAGTGGGTAGCGGGAGGATGGGGAGGGAGGAGCAGTTCTTC
TRBJ2-7 - - TRBV18 CASSPLAPGYEQYF TGTGCCAGCTCACCCCTAGCGCCGGGCTACGAGCAGTACTTC
TRBJ2-2 - - TRBV7-7 CASSPTRGGELFF TGTGCTAGCAGCCCTACCCGTGGCGGGGAGCTGTTTTTT
TRBJ2-7 - - TRBV5-1 CASSSEGLAQNEQYF TGCGCCAGCAGCTCCGAGGGCCTAGCACAAAACGAGCAGTACTTC
TRBJ1-1 - - TRBV20-1 CSARLETEAFF TGCAGTGCTAGACTGGAGACTGAAGCTTTCTTT
TRBJ1-1 - - TRBV28 CASSLRGNRGTEAFF TGTGCCAGCAGTTTACGAGGGAACAGAGGCACTGAAGCTTTCTTT
TRBJ1-2 - - TRBV3-1/TRBV3-2 CASSSGGGYTF TGTGCCAGCAGCTCCGGCGGGGGCTACACCTTC
TRBJ2-2 TRBD1 few TRBV2 CASTTGENTGELFF TGTGCCAGTACGACAGGGGAGAACACCGGGGAGCTGTTTTTT
TRBJ2-3 TRBD1 - TRBV6-6 CASSTRDRGPDTQYF TGTGCCAGCAGCACCCGGGACAGGGGGCCAGATACGCAGTATTTT